Following are 2 T cell receptor beta chains from one sample sequenced in a study of blood T cell repertoires in COVID-19. TCRdb's copy holds only in-frame clones and misses some; the assay was immunoSEQ multiplex PCR. Of about 240,000 clones detected, approximately 86% appear once; the ten largest clones hold roughly 7.8%. The sample taken for sequencing was peripheral blood. These TCRs come from a man aged 60 to 75 who had recovered from COVID-19.

This chain joins TRBV5-1 and TRBJ1-2; D might be TRBD1 (6 bases). The germline V gene encodes CDR1 SGHRS and CDR2 YFSETQ. The CDR3 loop spans 14 amino acids. The ends were cut back, 0 bases at V and 4 bases at J, with 10 bases in the middle. CDR3 in DNA: TGCGCCAGCAGCTTGGTTGCAGGGGCCTATGGCTACACCTTC. Residues: CASSLVAGAYGYTF.

The chain employs TRBV27 and TRBJ2-3; 11 nucleotides line up with TRBD2. Losses at the gene ends were 5 bases for V and 2 bases for J; bases not matched to a gene: 6. The CDR3 contains 16 residues. From germline, CDR1 is MNHEY and CDR2 SMNVEV (reference sequence). CDR3 amino acids: CASSRGTSGFTDTQYF. CDR3 nucleotides: TGTGCCAGCAGTAGAGGGACTAGCGGATTCACAGATACGCAGTATTTT.